The 22 T cell receptor beta chains in this list originate from one sample, sequenced in a study of shared clonotypes between healthy human individuals. Sequencing was performed with immunoSEQ multiplex PCR; in TCRdb, only in-frame clones are kept and a portion is missing. This table has fewer than 1.8 million clones, approximately 98.5% appearing once. The sequenced material came from naive CD4+ T cells sorted from blood. Described subset: CD45RA+ positively selected. These receptors all stem from a man aged 30 to 39 in good health.

The V call is TRBV7-2, the J call TRBJ2-2; 7 bases match TRBD2. The CDR3 covers 16 residues. With 4 bases clipped from V and 2 bases from J, the junction kept 7 bases outside the gene matches. CDR1 is SGHTA, CDR2 FQGNSA, per germline. The CDR3 region is CASSSMLAANTGELFF. The CDR3 bases are TGTGCCAGCAGCTCTATGCTAGCGGCCAACACCGGGGAGCTGTTTTTT.

J is TRBJ2-1 and V is TRBV28, with TRBD1 matching over 11 bases. The V gene's germline CDR1 is MDHEN and CDR2 SYDVKM. Germline trimming cut 5 bases from V and 0 bases from J; bases unmatched to any gene: 15. The CDR3 is 20 residues long. CDR3 nucleotide sequence: TGTGCCAGCAGTCCCCGGACAGGGGGCTTAGTATGGGGCTCCTACAATGAGCAGTTCTTC. Amino acid sequence: CASSPRTGGLVWGSYNEQFF.

The rearrangement joins TRBV4-3 to TRBJ2-3, with 11 positions matching TRBD2. V shed 6 bases, J shed 5 bases, and the junction held 10 bases outside the gene matches. There are 16 residues in the CDR3. Germline CDR1 and CDR2: LGHNA and YSLEER. CDR3 region: CASSFTSGSSIDTQYF. DNA for the CDR3: TGCGCCAGCAGTTTTACTAGCGGGAGCTCAATAGATACGCAGTATTTT.

The gene calls are TRBV19 and TRBJ2-3, with 10 bases fitting TRBD2. The J segment lost 6 bases and the V segment lost 8 bases, leaving 5 bases of the junction unmatched. CDR1 is LNHDA, CDR2 SQIVND, per germline (reference sequence). There are 13 residues in the CDR3. The chain's CDR3 is CASCLAGDDTQYF. CDR3 DNA sequence: TGTGCCAGTTGTCTAGCGGGAGACGATACGCAGTATTTT.

J is TRBJ2-7 and V is TRBV7-9; possibly TRBD2 for D (6 bases). V was pared by 0 bases and J by 3 bases, with 12 bases between. This CDR3 has 15 residues. From germline, CDR1 is SEHNR and CDR2 FQNEAQ (reference sequence). CDR3 nucleotide sequence: TGTGCCAGCAGCTTAGCCGGCGGCGGGAACTACGAGCAGTACTTC. Its translation: CASSLAGGGNYEQYF.

As regards this clone: Other nucleotide sequences from this sample produce the same CDR3. V is TRBV7-9 and J is TRBJ1-4; D unresolved. CDR1 is SEHNR and CDR2 is FQNEAQ in the germline V gene (reference sequence). The CDR3 runs 13 residues. Between the trimmed V and J ends, which lost 3 bases and 5 bases, there was a span of 7 bases. The CDR3 DNA reads TGTGCCAGCAGCTTGGCGGGAAATGAAAAACTGTTTTTT. It is translated as CASSLAGNEKLFF.

The chain uses TRBV5-6 and TRBJ1-1; D is uncertain. The CDR3 has 14 residues. Germline V gene data show CDR1 as SGHDT and CDR2 as YYEEEE. V was cut by 1 base and J by 0 bases, with 7 bases left in between. CDR3 sequence: CASSLMGMNTEAFF. In DNA form, the CDR3 reads TGTGCCAGCAGCTTGATGGGGATGAACACTGAAGCTTTCTTT.

This chain joins TRBV12-1 and TRBJ2-1; the table calls TRBD1, which could not be checked here. TRBV12-1 is reported as a pseudogene. The CDR3 spans 19 residues. The CDR3 sequence is CASSFSAAAFTGHYNEQFF. DNA for the CDR3: TGTGCCAGCAGCTTTTCGGCAGCAGCTTTTACAGGCCACTACAATGAGCAGTTCTTC.

The V call is TRBV12-1, the J call TRBJ1-1; TRBD1, the D gene given by the table, was not confirmed from the DNA. TRBV12-1 corresponds to a pseudogene. This CDR3 is built from 12 residues. The CDR3 nucleotides read TGTGCCAGCAGCACAAACATCACTGAAGCTTTCTTT. It yields the protein CASSTNITEAFF.

The chain is built from TRBV5-1 and TRBJ2-3; 8 bases agree with TRBD2. Germline CDR1 and CDR2: SGHRS and YFSETQ. V lost 3 bases and J lost 4; bases outside the gene matches: 4. CDR3 size: 14 residues. The CDR3 nucleotides read TGCGCCAGCAGCTCGGGAGGGCCGCCAGATACGCAGTATTTT. Translating gives CASSSGGPPDTQYF.

As to this clone: The CDR3 does not close with the conserved phenylalanine or tryptophan, likely indicating a read error. The DNA is left out, because the CDR3 cannot be placed on it with certainty; the CDR3 is given as TCRdb lists it. CDR3 sequence: CASSLVSWASDRH. This sequence joins TRBV14 and TRBJ2-7; no DNA check was done on the table's D call, TRBD2. Including both end residues, the CDR3 is 13 amino acids long. Germline V gene lookup returns CDR1 SGHDN and CDR2 FVKESK.

V and J are TRBV4-1 and TRBJ2-3, with 10 bases aligning to TRBD2. The V and J ends lost 8 bases and 4 bases, in that order; junction bases with no gene match: 6. The CDR3 extends over 14 amino acids. CDR1 and CDR2 from the germline V gene are MGHRA and YSYEKL. CDR3 sequence reads: CASSLAGAADTQYF. For the CDR3, the DNA is TGCGCCAGCTCGCTAGCGGGAGCAGCAGATACGCAGTATTTT.

The chain has TRBV14 and TRBJ1-1; D is uncertain. The V gene lost 1 base and the J gene lost 0 bases, with 12 bases spanning the gap. This CDR3 has 16 residues. Per the germline V gene, CDR1 is SGHDN and CDR2 is FVKESK. This CDR3 is CASSQVSGLLNTEAFF. The CDR3 coding sequence is TGTGCCAGCAGCCAAGTTTCTGGACTCCTGAACACTGAAGCTTTCTTT.

This clone has a single count. This chain connects TRBV7-9 to TRBJ2-2; D is uncertain. The CDR3 is 12 residues long. Between the trimmed V and J ends, which lost 0 bases and 8 bases, there was a span of 4 bases. From germline, CDR1 is SEHNR and CDR2 FQNEAQ (reference sequence). The chain's CDR3 is CASSLALGELFF. In nucleotides, the CDR3 is TGTGCCAGCAGCTTAGCCCTGGGGGAGCTGTTTTTT.

The rearrangement joins TRBV27 to TRBJ2-3; 14 bases align to TRBD2. V lost 6 bases and J lost 1; bases outside the gene matches: 6. This CDR3 comprises 17 residues. The germline CDR1 and CDR2 sequences are MNHEY and SMNVEV (reference sequence). CDR3: CASRTSGRAVGTDTQYF. The CDR3 DNA reads TGTGCCAGCAGGACTAGCGGGAGGGCCGTGGGCACAGATACGCAGTATTTT.

This sequence joins TRBV29-1 and TRBJ1-5; D unclear. Trimming stripped 6 bases from V and 3 bases from J, with 12 bases between. Germline V lookup: CDR1 SQVTM, CDR2 ANQGSEA. The CDR3 totals 13 residues. The CDR3 spells CSVYFGYNQPQHF. Written as DNA, the CDR3 is TGCAGCGTCTATTTCGGGTACAATCAGCCCCAGCATTTT.

The rearrangement uses TRBV5-5 and TRBJ1-2; D remains unclear. CDR3 size: 12 residues. Germline lookup yields CDR1 SGHKS and CDR2 YYEKEE (reference sequence). Trimming removed 0 bases at V and 8 bases at J, with 8 bases between. CDR3 in amino acids: CASSLVPSGYTF. CDR3 DNA: TGTGCCAGCAGCTTGGTTCCCTCGGGCTACACCTTC.

This chain joins TRBV2 and TRBJ2-3; the match to TRBD1 covers 10 bases. The CDR3 extends over 15 amino acids. In germline, CDR1 is SNHLY, CDR2 FYNNEI. V trimming: 5 bases; J trimming: 5 bases; junction bases outside the gene matches: 7. The CDR3 DNA follows: TGTGCCAGCAGTTCCCGGGACAGGGGAAGAGATACGCAGTATTTT. The encoded protein is CASSSRDRGRDTQYF.

This chain joins TRBV20-1 and TRBJ2-7, with D unresolved. Germline V gene sequence: CDR1 DFQATT, CDR2 SNEGSKA (reference sequence). CDR3 size: 11 residues. Here the CDR3 DNA reads TGCAGCCCGGCGAGGAGCTACGAGCAGTACTTC. Translated: CSPARSYEQYF.

The J gene is TRBJ2-7, the V gene TRBV5-4; D possibly corresponds to TRBD1 (6 bases). This CDR3 region has 15 residues. V shed 0 bases and J shed 3 bases, with 13 bases lying between them. Germline CDR1 reads SGHNT; CDR2 reads YYREEE (reference sequence). The chain's CDR3 is CASSLVGQSFYEQYF. CDR3 coding DNA: TGTGCCAGCAGCTTGGTTGGACAGAGCTTCTACGAGCAGTACTTC.

V is TRBV7-9 and J is TRBJ2-2; 7 bases line up with TRBD1. Germline V gene lookup returns CDR1 SEHNR and CDR2 FQNEAQ (reference sequence). J lost 5 bases, V lost 5 bases, and 11 bases had no gene match. This CDR3 has 16 amino acids. The CDR3 coding sequence is TGTGCCAGCAGCACCTCGACAGGGACCCGTACCGGGGAGCTGTTTTTT. Protein product: CASSTSTGTRTGELFF.

The chain carries TRBV6-1 and TRBJ2-7; D possibly corresponds to TRBD2 (6 bases). This CDR3 is 13 amino acids long. V lost 4 bases and J 6 bases, leaving 13 bases between the germline ends. CDR1 is MNHNS and CDR2 is SASEGT in the germline V gene. CDR3 nucleotides: TGTGCCAGCAGTGGGGGGGTTTCTGGCGAGCAGTACTTC. It yields the protein CASSGGVSGEQYF.